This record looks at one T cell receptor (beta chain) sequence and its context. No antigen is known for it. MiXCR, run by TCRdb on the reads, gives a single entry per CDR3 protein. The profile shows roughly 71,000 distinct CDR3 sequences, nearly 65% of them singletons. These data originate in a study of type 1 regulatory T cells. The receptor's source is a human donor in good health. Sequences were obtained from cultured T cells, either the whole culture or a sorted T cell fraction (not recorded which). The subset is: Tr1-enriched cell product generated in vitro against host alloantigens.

The CDR3 DNA is TGTGCCAGCCGAACAGGGCCCGGGGAGCTGTTTTTT. Amino acid sequence: CASRTGPGELFF. The gene calls are TRBV6-2 or TRBV6-3 and TRBJ2-2; weak D call: TRBD1 (6 bases). Per the germline V gene, CDR1 is MNHEY and CDR2 is SVGEGT. The CDR3 has 12 residues. V lost 8 bases to trimming and J lost 6 bases, with 10 bases between them.